Following are 22 T cell receptor beta chains from one sample sequenced in a study of CD8 T cells in ankylosing spondylitis. A single record per CDR3 protein comes from TCRdb applying MiXCR to the 5' RACE reads. The data contain 300,000 to 400,000 distinct CDR3 sequences, approximately 20% of them singletons. The sequenced sample was blood, either unsorted or a sorted T cell fraction (not recorded which). The receptors originated from a male donor with ankylosing spondylitis or in good health (not recorded which).

The chain has TRBV9 and TRBJ1-5, with D unclear. Trimming shortened V by 0 bases and J by 6 bases, and 13 bases separated the two germline ends. The CDR3 length is 15 residues. CDR1 SGDLS and CDR2 YYNGEE come from the germline V gene. The CDR3, as DNA: TGTGCCAGCAGCGTAGGAAACGGATGGGGTCAGCCCCAGCATTTT. This translates into CASSVGNGWGQPQHF. Combining the CDR3 with reference TRBV9 and TRBJ1-5 gives the whole variable domain DSGVTQTPKHLITATGQRVTLRCSPRSGDLSVYWYQQSLDQGLQFLIQYYNGEERAKGNILERFSAQQFPDLHSELNLSSLELGDSALYFCASSVGNGWGQPQHFGDGTRLSIL.

This clonotype was seen more than once but under ten times. The rearrangement uses TRBV30 and TRBJ2-7, with 7 bases lining up with TRBD1. CDR1 is GTSNPN, CDR2 SVGIG, per germline (reference sequence). The V and J ends lost 3 bases and 2 bases, in that order; junction bases with no gene match: 4. The CDR3 covers 13 residues. For the CDR3, the DNA is TGTGCCTGGAGGGACCAGGGGGCCTACGAGCAGTACTTC. It specifies CAWRDQGAYEQYF.

CDR3 loop: CASRPAASTDTQYF. As DNA, the CDR3 is TGTGCCAGCCGCCCTGCGGCTAGCACAGATACGCAGTATTTT. V is TRBV11-2 and J is TRBJ2-3; no reliable D call. This CDR3 contains 14 residues. The V gene lost 8 bases and the J gene lost 0 bases, with 12 bases spanning the gap. The germline V gene has CDR1 SGHAT and CDR2 FQNNGV. Filled out from reference TRBV11-2 and TRBJ2-3, the complete variable domain reads EAGVAQSPRYKIIEKRQSVAFWCNPISGHATLYWYQQILGQGPKLLIQFQNNGVVDDSQLPKDRFSAERLKGVDSTLKIQPAKLEDSAVYLCASRPAASTDTQYFGPGTRLTVL.

This clonotype was seen only a few times. The chain carries TRBV5-1 and TRBJ2-7; 8 bases map to TRBD2. This CDR3 contains 13 residues. Per the germline V gene, CDR1 is SGHRS and CDR2 is YFSETQ. V lost 0 bases, J lost 7 bases, and 3 bases stayed unmatched. CDR3 in DNA: TGCGCCAGCAGCTTGGAGGCGGGGGGAGAGCAGTACTTC. Translation: CASSLEAGGEQYF.

J is TRBJ2-7 and V is TRBV19; D gene ambiguous. Germline V gives CDR1 LNHDA, CDR2 SQIVND (reference sequence). The CDR3 has 15 amino acids. Trimming stripped 2 bases from V and 0 bases from J, with 11 bases between. Here the CDR3 DNA reads TGTGCCAGTAGTATATCACACTACTCCTCCTACGAGCAGTACTTC. It is translated as CASSISHYSSYEQYF.

There are a few counts of this clonotype. The chain has TRBV20-1 and TRBJ1-1; 9 nucleotides match TRBD1. The CDR3 consists of 13 residues. Germline assignment: CDR1 DFQATT and CDR2 SNEGSKA (reference sequence). V was pared by 4 bases and J by 4 bases, with 4 bases of the junction left unmatched. CDR3 bases: TGCAGTGCTACGGGACAGGGAGGCACTGAAGCTTTCTTT. Translated, it gives CSATGQGGTEAFF.

The V call is TRBV7-8, the J call TRBJ2-3, with 13 bases lining up with TRBD2. The CDR3 is 15 residues long. V was pared by 3 bases and J by 9 bases, with 6 bases of the junction left unmatched. Germline V gene lookup returns CDR1 SGHVS and CDR2 FQNEAQ. The DNA of the CDR3 is TGTGCCAGCAGCTTTCCCGGACTAGCGGGGGAGACGCAGTATTTT. Residues: CASSFPGLAGETQYF.

This clonotype was picked up a small number of times. The chain couples TRBV29-1 to TRBJ2-3; D assignment may be TRBD1 or TRBD2 (6 bases each). Trimming stripped 7 bases from V and 8 bases from J, with 31 bases between. The germline gives CDR1 SQVTM, CDR2 ANQGSEA. This CDR3 contains 17 residues. CDR3 loop: CSADRGTGGSLRGTQYF. The CDR3 DNA reads TGCAGCGCTGATAGAGGGACCGGGGGCTCCCTGCGGGGTACGCAGTATTTT.

This chain links TRBV7-9 with TRBJ2-7; D is ambiguous. Germline loops: CDR1 SEHNR, CDR2 FQNEAQ (reference sequence). The CDR3 totals 14 residues. V was pared by 4 bases and J by 0 bases, with 10 bases between. CDR3 in amino acids: CASSSPTSSYEQYF. The CDR3 DNA follows: TGTGCCAGCAGCTCCCCGACAAGCTCCTACGAGCAGTACTTC.

This clonotype has just a few counts. V and J are TRBV11-2 and TRBJ2-1; D gene ambiguous. This CDR3 spans 12 amino acids. Germline V gene sequence: CDR1 SGHAT, CDR2 FQNNGV. V was pared by 4 bases and J by 10 bases, with 11 bases between. In DNA, the CDR3 is TGTGCCAGCAGCTATTCAGTAGGGGAGCAGTTCTTC. It translates to CASSYSVGEQFF. The full variable domain, in which reference TRBV11-2 and TRBJ2-1 provide the parts outside the CDR3, is EAGVAQSPRYKIIEKRQSVAFWCNPISGHATLYWYQQILGQGPKLLIQFQNNGVVDDSQLPKDRFSAERLKGVDSTLKIQPAKLEDSAVYLCASSYSVGEQFFGPGTRLTVL.

This rearrangement joins TRBV9 to TRBJ2-7; D unclear. V was shortened by 0 bases and J by 9 bases, with 7 bases between the two germline ends. The CDR3 extends over 11 amino acids. Per the germline V gene, CDR1 is SGDLS and CDR2 is YYNGEE. The CDR3 nucleotides read TGTGCCAGCAGCGTAGGGTCCGGGCAGTACTTC. Amino acids: CASSVGSGQYF.

The chain employs TRBV9 and TRBJ2-1, with 9 bases aligning to TRBD2. V trimming: 4 bases; J trimming: 9 bases; junction bases outside the gene matches: 5. Germline V CDR1 and CDR2: SGDLS, YYNGEE. The CDR3 is 13 residues long. CDR3 nucleotides: TGTGCCAGCAGCTCAGCGGGGGGCGGTGAGCAGTTCTTC. Its protein product is CASSSAGGGEQFF.

The chain employs TRBV7-6 and TRBJ2-5; TRBD1 might be the D (6 bases). Germline V gives CDR1 SGHVS, CDR2 FNYEAQ. CDR3 length equals 15 residues. The V and J ends lost 0 bases and 1 base respectively, with 9 bases between them. CDR3 nucleotide sequence: TGTGCCAGCAGCTTAGCGACGGACAGCCAAGAGACCCAGTACTTC. This encodes CASSLATDSQETQYF.

In this sample, this clonotype turned up a few times. This rearrangement joins TRBV10-3 to TRBJ2-5; TRBD1 matches at 7 bases. The CDR3 consists of 13 residues. CDR1 is ENHRY, CDR2 SYGVKD, per germline. Trimming at V came to 2 bases and at J to 3 bases, leaving 0 bases not matched to a gene. The CDR3 region is CAISEGQEETQYF. The CDR3 nucleotides read TGTGCCATCAGTGAGGGACAGGAAGAGACCCAGTACTTC.

This rearrangement joins TRBV15 to TRBJ1-5; no clear D. V gave up 7 bases and J gave up 2 bases, with 12 bases separating them. This CDR3 has 14 amino acids. Germline CDR1 LNHNV, CDR2 YYDKDF (reference sequence). The CDR3 is CATTPDLGNQPQHF. The CDR3 DNA follows: TGTGCCACCACCCCGGATCTGGGCAATCAGCCCCAGCATTTT.

This clonotype was detected a few times. The gene calls are TRBV12-3 or TRBV12-4 and TRBJ1-2; TRBD1 aligns across 7 bases. This CDR3 spans 16 amino acids. V shed 5 bases, J shed 2 bases, and the junction held 11 bases outside the gene matches. The CDR3 region is CASSPAHQTGNYGYTF. CDR3 coding DNA: TGTGCCAGCAGTCCCGCCCACCAGACAGGGAACTATGGCTACACCTTC.

The chain couples TRBV21-1 to TRBJ2-1. TRBV21-1 is flagged as a pseudogene. The CDR3 loop spans 15 amino acids. This CDR3 reads CASSKTGGYYNEQFF. The CDR3 DNA is TGTGCCAGCAGCAAAACGGGGGGCTACTACAATGAGCAGTTCTTC.

In its sample, this clonotype was seen a few times. The chain uses TRBV6-4 and TRBJ2-1, with D tentatively TRBD1 (5 bases). Trimming shortened V by 3 bases and J by 0 bases, and 9 bases separated the two germline ends. Germline V gene lookup returns CDR1 MRHNA and CDR2 SNTAGT. The CDR3 loop spans 15 amino acids. The CDR3 reads CASSEGASSYNEQFF. The CDR3 DNA reads as TGTGCCAGCAGTGAAGGGGCTAGCTCCTACAATGAGCAGTTCTTC.

This clonotype was counted a few times. The chain links TRBV27 to TRBJ2-2; D remains unclear. V lost 6 bases and J lost 4, with 6 bases in between. CDR1 is MNHEY and CDR2 is SMNVEV in the germline V gene (reference sequence). This CDR3 is 12 amino acids long. The CDR3: CASRGFTGELFF. Written as DNA, the CDR3 is TGTGCCAGCAGGGGCTTCACCGGGGAGCTGTTTTTT.

V usage is TRBV4-1 and J usage is TRBJ2-1; D remains unclear. The germline gives CDR1 MGHRA, CDR2 YSYEKL. The CDR3 runs to 17 residues. Between the trimmed V and J ends, which lost 0 bases and 0 bases, there was a span of 12 bases. CDR3 sequence reads: CASSQEGEVSSYNEQFF. The CDR3, as DNA: TGCGCCAGCAGCCAAGAAGGCGAGGTGAGCTCCTACAATGAGCAGTTCTTC.

The V call is TRBV19, the J call TRBJ2-1; D is perhaps TRBD2 (7 bases). The CDR3 loop spans 14 amino acids. Germline CDR1 reads LNHDA; CDR2 reads SQIVND (reference sequence). V shed 8 bases and J shed 9 bases, with 20 bases lying between them. The CDR3 bases are TGTGCCAGTGGGACGGGGGGCCTTCCCCTTGAGCAGTTCTTC. Its protein is CASGTGGLPLEQFF.

The chain has TRBV6-2 or TRBV6-3 and TRBJ2-1, with D possibly TRBD2 on 7 matching bases. V was cut by 0 bases and J by 8 bases, with 17 bases left in between. Germline CDR1 reads MNHEY; CDR2 reads SVGEGT. The CDR3 consists of 16 residues. The CDR3 reads CASSYSRTVGGDEQFF. The CDR3 DNA follows: TGTGCCAGCAGTTACTCTCGGACCGTAGGGGGGGATGAGCAGTTCTTC.